The T cell receptor (beta chain) described here comes from a study of beta chain features in type 1 diabetes. Whole-study results and caveats: Shortening that was moderate but significant affected the TCRB CDR3s of Type 1 diabetes patients in all four CD4+ subsets. High TCR expression in some cells could lead to their over-representation in cDNA sequencing. The naive, central memory and Treg TCRB repertoires of patients appeared to be more similar to one another than those of healthy donors.

Since all of the isolated RNA was reverse transcribed, expressed TCRB transcripts were what got sequenced. Assay: immunoSEQ multiplex PCR; the TCRdb copy retains only in-frame clones and omits some. Of about 130,000 clones in the sample, 9.2% are singletons; the top ten hold 0.6% to 0.85%. For this clone: Its specificity is unknown.

The V and J ends lost 1 base and 8 bases, in that order; junction bases with no gene match: 5. CDR3 length: 14 residues. CDR1 is LGHNT, CDR2 FRNRAP, per germline. Sequencing was carried out using central memory CD4+ T cells from blood. The receptor's source is a man younger than 35 in good health. The chain joins TRBV12-5 to TRBJ2-1; 7 nucleotides agree with TRBD1. In DNA form, the CDR3 reads TGTGCTAGTGGTTTGGGGTACAGGGGCGATGAGCAGTTCTTC. Translated: CASGLGYRGDEQFF.